This TCR beta chain appears in the sequencing data of a study of neurological immune-mediated disorders. This clonotype appeared many times. TCRdb called the 5' RACE reads again in MiXCR, with one record for every CDR3 protein. The profile shows roughly 80,000 distinct CDR3 sequences, over 9% of them singletons. V lost 8 bases, J lost 9 bases, and 17 bases lay in between. CDR3 length: 13 residues. The germline V gene has CDR1 LGHDT and CDR2 YNNKEL (reference sequence). The receptor was derived from a man aged 35-49 years in good health. This chain joins TRBV3-1 and TRBJ2-1, with D hard to call. The sequencing sample was made of PBMCs. CDR3 DNA: TGTGCCAGCTTCGCGAGAGAGAAGGGTGAGCAGTTCTTC. Translation gives CASFAREKGEQFF.